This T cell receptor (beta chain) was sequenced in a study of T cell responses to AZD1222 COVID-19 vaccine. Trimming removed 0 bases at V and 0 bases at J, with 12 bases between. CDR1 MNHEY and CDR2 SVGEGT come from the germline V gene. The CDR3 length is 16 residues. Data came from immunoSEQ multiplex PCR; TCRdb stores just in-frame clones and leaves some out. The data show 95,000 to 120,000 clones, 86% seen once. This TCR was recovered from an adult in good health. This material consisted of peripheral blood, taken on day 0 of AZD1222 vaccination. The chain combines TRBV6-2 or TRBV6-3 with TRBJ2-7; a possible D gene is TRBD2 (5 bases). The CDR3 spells CASSYSAGDSSYEQYF. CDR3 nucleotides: TGTGCCAGCAGTTACTCGGCCGGGGATAGCTCCTACGAGCAGTACTTC.